Listed below are T cell receptor beta chains from one sample, sequenced in a study of PD-1 blockade in classical Hodgkin lymphoma. Here immunoSEQ multiplex PCR was the method, and the copy in TCRdb shows in-frame clones only, minus some. The table lists over 85,000 clones, about four fifths of them singletons. The input for sequencing was peripheral blood mononuclear cells (PBMCs), taken before the second cycle of nivolumab. The receptors come from a human donor with classical Hodgkin lymphoma. CDR3s include the opening cysteine and the closing phenylalanine or tryptophan. The order of the fields is V gene, J gene, CDR3 protein.

TRBV7-9	TRBJ1-4	CASSALPGQGASTNEKLFF
TRBV14	TRBJ1-1	CASSQEGPAFF
TRBV5-1	TRBJ2-7	CASSVTGDYEQYF
TRBV2	TRBJ1-5	CASRRGQGGNQPQHF
TRBV5-6	TRBJ2-5	CASSLKWGTQYF
TRBV2	TRBJ2-1	CASSEVRGQAYNEQFF
TRBV6-5	TRBJ1-1	CASSPGGGLGTEAFF
TRBV2	TRBJ1-5	CASSEAGRDQGPQHF
TRBV4-3	TRBJ2-1	CASSPVLGHEQFF
TRBV7-8	TRBJ2-7	CASSLGLAGASYEQYF
TRBV5-6	TRBJ1-2	CASRPRGANYGYTF
TRBV9	TRBJ1-3	CASSAAGLEGNTIYF
TRBV7-9	TRBJ2-2	CASSPGYTGELFF
TRBV9	TRBJ1-4	CASSPNTGGAREKLFF
TRBV5-1	TRBJ2-1	CASSFTGGNEQFF
TRBV30	TRBJ2-1	CACTNYPHSGRAKNRNEQFF
TRBV5-1	TRBJ1-1	CASSDQGGEAEAFF
TRBV7-9	TRBJ2-2	CASSSRDSDNTGELFF
TRBV6-1	TRBJ2-3	CASSVRDTQYF
TRBV19	TRBJ1-1	CASSTPGWNTEAFF
TRBV5-1	TRBJ2-5	CASSLAGQVGETQYF
TRBV28	TRBJ1-1	CASSWGTEAFF
TRBV4-1	TRBJ2-7	CASSQTGEAGGYEQYF
TRBV18	TRBJ2-7	CASSPTSRGVKRTSSYEQYF
TRBV5-4	TRBJ2-7	CASSLELAAYEQYF
TRBV7-2	TRBJ2-7	CASSLNPYERQYF
TRBV18	TRBJ1-3	CASSPATGENTIYF
TRBV30	TRBJ1-1	CAWSLRTGLGTEAFF
TRBV29-1	TRBJ2-1	CSVGRRAINEQFF
TRBV5-1	TRBJ1-3	CASSPDRKTGNTIYF
TRBV21-1	TRBJ2-7	CASSKAFGGTEQYF
TRBV13	TRBJ2-1	CASSLYSGNYNEQFF
TRBV28	TRBJ2-7	CASSLLGSEQYF
TRBV28	TRBJ2-1	CASSLRGAGSYNEQFF
TRBV9	TRBJ1-6	CASSVEGTGGNSPLHF
TRBV19	TRBJ2-1	CASTGPQSSYNEQFF
TRBV5-1	TRBJ2-2	CASSLGWGNGELFF
TRBV5-1	TRBJ1-1	CASSLDPGRRETEAFF
TRBV4-2	TRBJ2-7	CASSQELAGTYEQYF
TRBV14	TRBJ2-7	CASSQGGGRGAEQYF
TRBV6-5	TRBJ2-4	CASREGVGNIQYF
TRBV6-6	TRBJ1-4	CASRPGRGVIEKLFF
TRBV5-1	TRBJ2-2	CASSPASGYTGELFF
TRBV6-1	TRBJ2-7	CATRDVGLSSYEQYF
TRBV28	TRBJ2-2	CASSPGLATGELFF
TRBV30	TRBJ2-3	CAWSGLAGGPGTDTQYF
TRBV14	TRBJ2-2	CASSQDIGTGELFF
TRBV5-1	TRBJ2-5	CASSPSSLAGTGGTQYF